This T cell receptor beta chain was retrieved from a study of cytomegalovirus exposure and HLA in healthy donors. Overall study context: Among 150 million to 200 million T cells, an earlier analysis found roughly 100 million unique TCR beta sequences.

Whole-study findings and limits: An Asian-associated ancestry cluster reportedly showed fewer N-insertions than the roughly 600-donor mean in a later analysis.

From germline, CDR1 is SEHNR and CDR2 FQNEAQ (reference sequence). This CDR3 has 13 amino acids. V lost 2 bases and J lost 2, with 6 bases in between. The PCR had 60 Vbeta and 13 Jbeta primers. Some clones are missing from TCRdb's copy, which holds only in-frame ones; the method was immunoSEQ multiplex PCR. The data contain approximately 120,000 clones, 73% of them seen just once; the ten biggest clones take up approximately 4.8%. A word on this clone: Antigen unknown. Other DNA sequences of this sample code for an identical CDR3.

The sequencing input was PBMCs. This sequence was found in a man between 60 and 75 years old in good health and CMV-seropositive. V and J are TRBV7-9 and TRBJ1-1; perhaps TRBD1 as D (5 bases). The CDR3 is CASSLQGNTEAFF. As DNA, the CDR3 is TGTGCCAGCAGCTTACAGGGTAACACTGAAGCTTTCTTT.